This T cell receptor beta chain was profiled in a study of PD-L1 blockade in urothelial cancer. Method: immunoSEQ multiplex PCR; TCRdb's copy keeps in-frame clones and lacks some. Of around 43,000 clones in the sample, roughly 88% were seen once. This CDR3 is built from 13 residues. Germline CDR1 is SEHNR and CDR2 is FQNEAQ (reference sequence). Losses at the gene ends were 5 bases for V and 4 bases for J; bases not matched to a gene: 3. The sample's time point: pretreatment peripheral blood. The specimen comprised PBMCs, sampled around atezolizumab (anti-PD-L1) treatment. The gene calls are TRBV7-9 and TRBJ2-7; 9 bases map to TRBD2. The TCR comes from a donor aged 40 or older with urothelial cancer. In nucleotides, the CDR3 is TGTGCCAGCAGCCATAGCGGGAGATACGAGCAGTACTTC. Translated, it gives CASSHSGRYEQYF. Full variable domain (rest looked up from reference TRBV7-9 and TRBJ2-7): DTGVSQNPRHKITKRGQNVTFRCDPISEHNRLYWYRQTLGQGPEFLTYFQNEAQLEKSRLLSDRFSAERPKGSFSTLEIQRTEQGDSAMYLCASSHSGRYEQYFGPGTRLTVT.